This is a list of T cell receptor beta chains from one sample in a study of cytomegalovirus exposure and HLA in healthy donors. Data came from immunoSEQ multiplex PCR; TCRdb stores just in-frame clones and leaves some out. The sample consists of about 300,000 clones, roughly 85% of them appearing once. Sequencing input: PBMCs. These receptors all stem from a man between 35 and 55 years old in good health and CMV-seropositive. Both conserved end residues are part of each CDR3. D genes are given only for firm matches. Some rows mark clone size as missing; the rest say once, few, many or name a class of expanded clone.

j_gene: TRBJ1-4
v_gene: TRBV6-6
abundance: NA
d_gene: NA
CDR3nt: TGTGCCAGCAGTTACTCGGCGCAGGGCCCTAATGAAAAACTGTTTTTT
CDR3aa: CASSYSAQGPNEKLFF

j_gene: TRBJ2-2
v_gene: TRBV4-1
abundance: NA
d_gene: NA
CDR3nt: TGCGCCAGCAGCCAAGACCGGGGGGCCTGGGACACCGGGGAGCTGTTTTTT
CDR3aa: CASSQDRGAWDTGELFF

j_gene: TRBJ2-7
v_gene: TRBV9
abundance: NA
d_gene: NA
CDR3nt: TGTGCCAGCAGCGTAGGGACACAAAACTACGAGCAGTACTTC
CDR3aa: CASSVGTQNYEQYF

j_gene: TRBJ2-1
v_gene: TRBV11-3
abundance: NA
d_gene: TRBD2
CDR3nt: TGTGCCAGCAGCTTGAGCGGGACTGTTTACAATGAGCAGTTCTTC
CDR3aa: CASSLSGTVYNEQFF

j_gene: TRBJ2-7
v_gene: TRBV4-1
abundance: NA
d_gene: TRBD1
CDR3nt: TGCGCCAGCAGCCAAGAGGGCAGGGGGCACGAGCAGTACTTC
CDR3aa: CASSQEGRGHEQYF

j_gene: TRBJ2-1
v_gene: TRBV7-3
abundance: NA
d_gene: TRBD1
CDR3nt: TGTGCCAGCAGCTTAGTACAGGGGTATAACAATGAGCAGTTCTTC
CDR3aa: CASSLVQGYNNEQFF

j_gene: TRBJ2-1
v_gene: TRBV7-9
abundance: NA
d_gene: TRBD2
CDR3nt: TGTGCCAGCAGCTCGTGGACTAGCAGGCCCACTGAGCAGTTCTTC
CDR3aa: CASSSWTSRPTEQFF

j_gene: TRBJ1-5
v_gene: TRBV6-5
abundance: NA
d_gene: NA
CDR3nt: TGTGCCAGCAGCCCGACGGGGGAAAGCAATCAGCCCCAGCATTTT
CDR3aa: CASSPTGESNQPQHF

j_gene: TRBJ2-3
v_gene: TRBV12-5
abundance: NA
d_gene: NA
CDR3nt: TGTGCTAGTGGTTTGGGGAGAGATACGCAGTATTTT
CDR3aa: CASGLGRDTQYF

j_gene: TRBJ2-5
v_gene: TRBV5-6
abundance: NA
d_gene: TRBD1
CDR3nt: TGTGCCAGCAGCGTAACGACAGGGGCCCAGGGGACCCAGTACTTC
CDR3aa: CASSVTTGAQGTQYF

j_gene: TRBJ1-1
v_gene: TRBV6-5
abundance: NA
d_gene: NA
CDR3nt: TGTGCCAGCAGTTCCGGTACTGAAGCTTTCTTT
CDR3aa: CASSSGTEAFF

j_gene: TRBJ2-2
v_gene: TRBV14
abundance: NA
d_gene: TRBD2
CDR3nt: TGTGCCAGCAGCAGCGGGACCCCCCTGGGCGGGGAGCTGTTTTTT
CDR3aa: CASSSGTPLGGELFF

j_gene: TRBJ2-7
v_gene: TRBV2
abundance: once
d_gene: NA
CDR3nt: TGTGCCAGCAGCGGCTATGAGGTACTTACCTACGAGCAGTACTTC
CDR3aa: CASSGYEVLTYEQYF

j_gene: TRBJ2-7
v_gene: TRBV5-3
abundance: few
d_gene: TRBD2
CDR3nt: TGTGCCAGAAGGTTCAAAGCGGGAGCCTCAACCTACGAGCAGTACTTC
CDR3aa: CARRFKAGASTYEQYF

j_gene: TRBJ1-5
v_gene: TRBV5-6
abundance: NA
d_gene: TRBD1
CDR3nt: TGTGCCAGCAGCAGCCGCCGGGACAGTTCGTCGGGGCATCAGCCCCAGCATTTT
CDR3aa: CASSSRRDSSSGHQPQHF

j_gene: TRBJ2-5
v_gene: TRBV7-9
abundance: NA
d_gene: NA
CDR3nt: TGTGCCAGCAGCCTTCGGACAGAACCCATGGCCCAGTACTTC
CDR3aa: CASSLRTEPMAQYF

j_gene: TRBJ2-7
v_gene: TRBV29-1
abundance: NA
d_gene: NA
CDR3nt: TGCAGCGTTGGGTCCCGGGACAACTACGAGCAGTACTTC
CDR3aa: CSVGSRDNYEQYF

j_gene: TRBJ2-7
v_gene: TRBV10-3
abundance: NA
d_gene: NA
CDR3nt: TGTGCCATCAGTGAGAGTAGGGGCTACTCCTACGAGCAGTACTTC
CDR3aa: CAISESRGYSYEQYF

j_gene: TRBJ1-1
v_gene: TRBV5-1
abundance: NA
d_gene: NA
CDR3nt: TGCGCCAGCAGCTTGGCCGTAGGGAGAGGGACTGAAGCTTTCTTT
CDR3aa: CASSLAVGRGTEAFF

j_gene: TRBJ1-1
v_gene: TRBV6-6
abundance: NA
d_gene: TRBD1
CDR3nt: TGTGCCAGCATCACGGGACAGGGGGTTACTGAAGCTTTCTTT
CDR3aa: CASITGQGVTEAFF

j_gene: TRBJ2-7
v_gene: TRBV27
abundance: NA
d_gene: TRBD2
CDR3nt: TGTGCCAGCAGTGACCTTAGCGGGAGAAGGTACGAGCAGTACTTC
CDR3aa: CASSDLSGRRYEQYF

j_gene: TRBJ1-4
v_gene: TRBV30
abundance: NA
d_gene: NA
CDR3nt: TGTGCCTGGAGTGAGTGGGGGCTCGGACCAACTAATGAAAAACTGTTTTTT
CDR3aa: CAWSEWGLGPTNEKLFF

j_gene: TRBJ2-5
v_gene: TRBV5-4
abundance: NA
d_gene: NA
CDR3nt: TGTGCCAGCAGTCTCGAGAGCCAAGAGACCCAGTACTTC
CDR3aa: CASSLESQETQYF

j_gene: TRBJ1-1
v_gene: TRBV5-1
abundance: NA
d_gene: NA
CDR3nt: TGCGCCAGCAGCTTGGCCGACGGACAAAAGGCTTTCTTT
CDR3aa: CASSLADGQKAFF

j_gene: TRBJ2-2
v_gene: TRBV6-6
abundance: NA
d_gene: TRBD1
CDR3nt: TGTGCCAGCAGTTACCTTGGGACAGCAAACACCGGGGAGCTGTTTTTT
CDR3aa: CASSYLGTANTGELFF

j_gene: TRBJ2-7
v_gene: TRBV28
abundance: NA
d_gene: NA
CDR3nt: TGTGCCAGCAGTTTATTTTTTACCGGGTCCTACGAGCAGTACTTC
CDR3aa: CASSLFFTGSYEQYF

j_gene: TRBJ2-5
v_gene: TRBV5-1
abundance: NA
d_gene: NA
CDR3nt: TGCGCCAGCAGCTTGGCCGCCAGGGCAGAGACCCAGTACTTC
CDR3aa: CASSLAARAETQYF

j_gene: TRBJ1-5
v_gene: TRBV6-5
abundance: once
d_gene: NA
CDR3nt: TGTGCCAGCAGTCCCCGAGGCCTTAGCAATCAGCCCCAGCATTTT
CDR3aa: CASSPRGLSNQPQHF